These 27 T cell receptor beta chains came from one sample sequenced in a study of T cell responses to AZD1222 COVID-19 vaccine. Here immunoSEQ multiplex PCR was the method, and the copy in TCRdb shows in-frame clones only, minus some. Among approximately 200,000 clones listed, about 89% were seen once. This sample comprised peripheral blood, obtained on day 0 of MenACWY control vaccination. The receptor set was obtained from an adult in good health.

This clone was observed a single time. The CDR3 here is CASSLGASGGLYNEQFF. The CDR3 coding sequence is TGTGCCAGCAGCTTAGGGGCTAGCGGGGGGCTCTACAATGAGCAGTTCTTC. The rearrangement links TRBV7-8 to TRBJ2-1; 11 bases are a match to TRBD2. The V segment lost 1 base and the J segment 3 bases; nucleotides outside the gene matches: 5. The germline V gene has CDR1 SGHVS and CDR2 FQNEAQ. CDR3 length equals 17 residues.

The chain links TRBV21-1 to TRBJ1-2. TRBV21-1 is classified as a pseudogene. This CDR3 has 14 residues. CDR3 in amino acids: CASSKVTAPYGYTF. Written as DNA, the CDR3 is TGTGCCAGCAGCAAAGTTACGGCACCCTATGGCTACACCTTC.

The chain is built from TRBV6-2 or TRBV6-3 and TRBJ1-1; D is unclear. Between the trimmed V and J ends, which lost 2 bases and 5 bases, there was a span of 12 bases. In germline, CDR1 is MNHEY, CDR2 SVGEGT. The CDR3 loop spans 14 amino acids. The CDR3 DNA reads as TGTGCCAGCAGTTACGGTACCGCCGGGACTGAAGCTTTCTTT. It encodes CASSYGTAGTEAFF.

A few counts support this clone. The chain couples TRBV7-8 to TRBJ2-2; D may be TRBD2 (6 bases). Germline assignment: CDR1 SGHVS and CDR2 FQNEAQ. CDR3 length equals 16 residues. V gave up 3 bases and J gave up 2 bases, with 13 bases separating them. CDR3 DNA sequence: TGTGCCAGCAGCTTGCGGGGAGCGGATAACACCGGGGAGCTGTTTTTT. The encoded protein is CASSLRGADNTGELFF.

This sequence joins TRBV7-8 and TRBJ2-5; tentative D call: TRBD1 (5 bases). Trimming removed 4 bases at V and 10 bases at J, with 13 bases between. Germline V gene sequence: CDR1 SGHVS, CDR2 FQNEAQ. The CDR3 has 12 amino acids. For the CDR3, the DNA is TGTGCCAGCAGCTCGACAGACCATGGCCAGTACTTC. This codes for CASSSTDHGQYF.

In DNA form, the CDR3 reads TGTGCCAGCAGCTTAGGCCCCTCCTCGGACGGGTTGATCCAGTATTTT. Protein: CASSLGPSSDGLIQYF. J is TRBJ2-3 and V is TRBV7-8; no clear D. The ends were cut back, 1 base at V and 12 bases at J, with 23 bases in the middle. The CDR3 is made up of 16 amino acids. The germline V gene encodes CDR1 SGHVS and CDR2 FQNEAQ.

The chain links TRBV30 to TRBJ1-4; D uncertain. Per germline, CDR1 GTSNPN and CDR2 SVGIG (reference sequence). V was trimmed by 1 base and J by 0 bases, leaving 9 bases between them. This CDR3 region has 15 residues. The CDR3 spells CAWSGAATTNEKLFF. For the CDR3, the DNA is TGTGCCTGGAGTGGAGCAGCTACAACTAATGAAAAACTGTTTTTT.

For this clone: Other nucleotide sequences from this sample produce the same CDR3. The chain joins TRBV24-1 to TRBJ1-2, with D unclear. The germline V and J ends were trimmed by 4 bases and 5 bases, with 7 bases remaining between them. The CDR3 covers 12 residues. Germline CDR1 KGHDR, CDR2 SFDVKD. CDR3 region: CATSETGYGYTF. The CDR3, as DNA: TGTGCCACCAGTGAGACGGGATATGGCTACACCTTC.

V and J are TRBV9 and TRBJ1-6; weak D call: TRBD1 (5 bases). Germline lookup yields CDR1 SGDLS and CDR2 YYNGEE. The V end was cut by 0 bases, the J end by 10 bases, with 11 bases between. There are 14 residues in the CDR3. CDR3 nucleotides: TGTGCCAGCAGCGTAGGGCAGGGACCCTCACCCCTCCACTTT. Its translation: CASSVGQGPSPLHF. The whole variable domain, filled in from reference TRBV9 and TRBJ1-6, reads DSGVTQTPKHLITATGQRVTLRCSPRSGDLSVYWYQQSLDQGLQFLIQYYNGEERAKGNILERFSAQQFPDLHSELNLSSLELGDSALYFCASSVGQGPSPLHFGNGTRLTVT.

The chain has TRBV5-1 and TRBJ2-3; 9 bases are a match to TRBD2. The CDR3 sequence is 18 residues long. The V segment lost 4 bases and the J segment 4 bases; nucleotides outside the gene matches: 16. CDR1 and CDR2 (germline): SGHRS, YFSETQ. The CDR3 nucleotides read TGCGCCAGCAGCCCTTGGCGGGGGGGCCGTTTAATGCCAGATACGCAGTATTTT. Residues: CASSPWRGGRLMPDTQYF.

The V and J genes are TRBV7-2 and TRBJ2-3, with TRBD2 matching over 12 bases. The CDR3 extends over 17 amino acids. Trimming removed 1 base from V and 5 bases from J; junction bases left unmatched: 7. Germline CDR1 and CDR2: SGHTA and FQGNSA. Here the CDR3 DNA reads TGTGCCAGCAGCTTAGGGAGGAAGGGACTAGCGGGAGATACGCAGTATTTT. Amino acids: CASSLGRKGLAGDTQYF.

The sample holds one count of this clone. The genes are TRBV6-5 and TRBJ1-1; D gene uncertain. The V and J ends lost 5 bases and 4 bases respectively, with 5 bases between them. The germline CDR1 and CDR2 sequences are MNHEY and SVGAGI. The CDR3 runs 11 residues. The CDR3 DNA follows: TGTGCCAGCAGTCAGGTCACTGAAGCTTTCTTT. Protein sequence: CASSQVTEAFF.

The chain couples TRBV19 to TRBJ2-1, with 10 bases matching TRBD2. This CDR3 has 20 residues. V was pared by 4 bases and J by 0 bases, with 15 bases of the junction left unmatched. Per the germline V gene, CDR1 is LNHDA and CDR2 is SQIVND (reference sequence). The CDR3 sequence: CASSTTSGIRRTSSYNEQFF. CDR3 coding DNA: TGTGCCAGTAGTACAACTAGCGGGATTAGACGAACGAGCTCCTACAATGAGCAGTTCTTC.

V and J are TRBV7-2 and TRBJ2-7; 10 bases align to TRBD2. The germline V gene has CDR1 SGHTA and CDR2 FQGNSA. Trimming cost V 0 bases and J 4 bases; bases outside gene matches: 9. This CDR3 contains 17 residues. The CDR3 DNA reads TGTGCCAGCAGCTTAGCTGGTCCGGGACTAGCGTCTTACGAGCAGTACTTC. It is translated as CASSLAGPGLASYEQYF.

This chain uses TRBV5-3 with TRBJ1-5; D perhaps matches TRBD1 (6 bases). TRBV5-3 is designated an ORF whose function remains uncertain. With 1 base removed from V and 4 bases from J, the gap between germline ends came to 12 bases. The CDR3 consists of 15 residues. The CDR3 is CARSLLTGQNQPQHF. In DNA form, the CDR3 reads TGTGCCAGAAGCTTGTTAACAGGGCAAAATCAGCCCCAGCATTTT.

This clone came up a few times. This chain uses TRBV20-1 with TRBJ2-7, with D perhaps matching TRBD1 or TRBD2 (5 bases each). The V gene lost 3 bases and the J gene lost 3 bases, with 12 bases spanning the gap. The CDR3 covers 13 residues. Germline CDR1 DFQATT, CDR2 SNEGSKA (reference sequence). CDR3 coding DNA: TGCAGTGCTAGTTCGGGGCGTAACTACGAGCAGTACTTC. Its protein is CSASSGRNYEQYF.

The chain couples TRBV6-2 or TRBV6-3 to TRBJ1-5, with D unresolved. V was cut by 0 bases and J by 7 bases, with 10 bases left in between. The V gene's germline CDR1 is MNHEY and CDR2 SVGEGT. The CDR3 loop spans 14 amino acids. CDR3 protein: CASSYSNEAQPQHF. In DNA, the CDR3 is TGTGCCAGCAGTTACTCGAACGAGGCACAGCCCCAGCATTTT.

The J gene is TRBJ1-5, the V gene TRBV7-2; no clear D. Trimming stripped 2 bases from V and 0 bases from J, with 11 bases between. The V gene's germline CDR1 is SGHTA and CDR2 FQGNSA. The CDR3 spans 16 residues. CDR3 amino acids: CASSLNRLGSNQPQHF. The CDR3 coding sequence is TGTGCCAGCAGCTTAAATAGGTTGGGTAGCAATCAGCCCCAGCATTTT.

The chain combines TRBV5-8 with TRBJ2-1; 10 nucleotides agree with TRBD2. The trim removed 2 bases at V and 8 bases at J, leaving 10 bases unmatched. The CDR3 is made up of 16 amino acids. CDR1 and CDR2 (germline): SGHTS, YDEGEE. For the CDR3, the DNA is TGTGCCAGCAGCTTAGGAAGGCTAGCGGGAGTTGATGAGCAGTTCTTC. Protein: CASSLGRLAGVDEQFF.

The genes are TRBV7-3 and TRBJ2-7; 8 bases agree with TRBD2. J gave up 7 bases and V 5 bases, and 10 bases lay outside the gene matches. Germline CDR1 reads SGHTA; CDR2 reads FQGTGA. The CDR3 covers 14 residues. The CDR3, as DNA: TGTGCCAGCAGCCCTTACGGGGGGGCCGGTGAGCAGTACTTC. The encoded protein is CASSPYGGAGEQYF.

This clone was picked up one time. The genes are TRBV5-1 and TRBJ2-3, with D possibly called TRBD1 or TRBD2 (5 bases each). The V and J ends lost 4 bases and 5 bases respectively, with 14 bases between them. The germline V gene has CDR1 SGHRS and CDR2 YFSETQ. CDR3 length equals 14 residues. The CDR3 DNA sequence: TGCGCCAGCAGCACCGGCAGTGGGGGAGATACGCAGTATTTT. Amino acids: CASSTGSGGDTQYF.

In its sample, this clone was seen once. The V call is TRBV9, the J call TRBJ2-1; D is perhaps TRBD1 (5 bases). CDR1 is SGDLS and CDR2 is YYNGEE in the germline V gene. V dropped 3 bases and J dropped 5 bases, with 9 bases sitting between them. The CDR3 has 13 amino acids. The CDR3 spells CASSEGSHNEQFF. The CDR3 DNA follows: TGTGCCAGCAGCGAGGGGTCCCACAATGAGCAGTTCTTC.

The chain combines TRBV29-1 with TRBJ1-2, with a weak D call TRBD1 (6 bases). This CDR3 region has 14 residues. V lost 4 bases and J 8 bases, leaving 20 bases between the germline ends. In germline, CDR1 is SQVTM, CDR2 ANQGSEA. CDR3 sequence (DNA): TGCAGCGTTGGTTTAGTAACGGGGACACCCGGCTACACCTTC. The encoded protein is CSVGLVTGTPGYTF.

CDR3 residues: CASSPGGYEQYF. Written as DNA, the CDR3 is TGTGCCAGCAGCCCCGGGGGCTACGAGCAGTACTTC. The chain recombines TRBV7-9 with TRBJ2-7, with D maybe TRBD2 (6 bases). The CDR3 runs 12 residues. Trimming removed 5 bases at V and 3 bases at J, with 8 bases between. CDR1 and CDR2 from the germline V gene are SEHNR and FQNEAQ (reference sequence). Combining the CDR3 with reference TRBV7-9 and TRBJ2-7 gives the whole variable domain DTGVSQNPRHKITKRGQNVTFRCDPISEHNRLYWYRQTLGQGPEFLTYFQNEAQLEKSRLLSDRFSAERPKGSFSTLEIQRTEQGDSAMYLCASSPGGYEQYFGPGTRLTVT.

J is TRBJ2-1 and V is TRBV15; TRBD2 matches at 7 bases. Germline lookup yields CDR1 LNHNV and CDR2 YYDKDF (reference sequence). Trimming cost V 2 bases and J 10 bases; bases outside gene matches: 8. CDR3 length: 14 residues. The CDR3 DNA is TGTGCCACCAGCAGATTTACTAGCGTGGGCGAGCAGTTCTTC. Protein product: CATSRFTSVGEQFF.

This clone was counted only a few times. The J gene is TRBJ2-7, the V gene TRBV6-5, with a weak D call TRBD1 (6 bases). The germline gives CDR1 MNHEY, CDR2 SVGAGI. The CDR3 consists of 14 residues. Trimming pared 5 bases from V and 4 bases from J, leaving 15 bases between. DNA for the CDR3: TGTGCCAGCAGTCCTCAGGGGTCGGGTTACGAGCAGTACTTC. This gives the protein CASSPQGSGYEQYF.

The rearrangement joins TRBV6-5 to TRBJ2-1; D is possibly TRBD2 (7 bases). This CDR3 comprises 14 residues. V was pared by 2 bases and J by 8 bases, with 13 bases between. The germline gives CDR1 MNHEY, CDR2 SVGAGI. The chain's CDR3 is CASSYGGGRDEQFF. DNA for the CDR3: TGTGCCAGCAGTTACGGGGGGGGGCGCGATGAGCAGTTCTTC.